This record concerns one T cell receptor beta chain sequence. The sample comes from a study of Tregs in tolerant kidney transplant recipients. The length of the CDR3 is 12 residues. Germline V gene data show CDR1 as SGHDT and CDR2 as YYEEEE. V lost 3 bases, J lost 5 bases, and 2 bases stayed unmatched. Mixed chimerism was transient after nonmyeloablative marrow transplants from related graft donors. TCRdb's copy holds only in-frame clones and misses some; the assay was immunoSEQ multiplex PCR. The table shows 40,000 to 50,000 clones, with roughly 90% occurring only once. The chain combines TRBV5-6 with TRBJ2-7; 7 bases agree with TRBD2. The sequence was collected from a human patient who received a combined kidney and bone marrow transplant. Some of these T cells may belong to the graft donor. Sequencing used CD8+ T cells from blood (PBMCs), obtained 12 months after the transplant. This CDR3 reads CASSWGGNEQYF. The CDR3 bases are TGTGCCAGCAGCTGGGGAGGGAACGAGCAGTACTTC.